The sequence of this T cell receptor (beta chain) was determined in a study of T cells after yellow fever vaccination. TCRdb reanalysed the 5' RACE reads using MiXCR and keeps one entry per CDR3 protein. The table has more than 250,000 distinct CDR3 sequences, around 6.8% seen once. CDR1 and CDR2 (germline): KGHSH, LQKENI. The CDR3 totals 13 residues. V lost 6 bases to trimming and J lost 1 base, with 9 bases between them. The sequences come from PBMCs, collected roughly 47 days after the first yellow fever vaccination. The sequence derives from a man aged 18 to 35 who received the YFV17D yellow fever vaccine. The genes are TRBV18 and TRBJ2-5, with TRBD2 as a possible D gene (6 bases). Written as DNA, the CDR3 is TGTGCCAGCTCCAGGACTATCCAAGAGACCCAGTACTTC. Amino acids: CASSRTIQETQYF.